Listed here are 3 T cell receptor beta chains from one sample, sequenced in a study of blood T cell repertoires in COVID-19. Sequencing used immunoSEQ multiplex PCR; TCRdb keeps in-frame clones, though not all of them. The data show about 190,000 clones, about 90% seen once. The sequencing input was peripheral blood. The receptors originated from a man aged 45-60 years with acute or convalescent COVID-19.

The V and J genes are TRBV19 and TRBJ2-5; 9 nucleotides line up with TRBD1. CDR3 length equals 13 residues. Per the germline V gene, CDR1 is LNHDA and CDR2 is SQIVND (reference sequence). The trim removed 5 bases at V and 4 bases at J, leaving 2 bases unmatched. The CDR3 region has the DNA TGTGCCAGTAGTGGACAGGGGAGAGAGACCCAGTACTTC. It codes for CASSGQGRETQYF.

The chain joins TRBV7-3 to TRBJ2-3, with D possibly being TRBD1 (6 bases). In germline, CDR1 is SGHTA, CDR2 FQGTGA. This CDR3 spans 16 amino acids. V shed 5 bases and J shed 5 bases, with 20 bases lying between them. The CDR3 spells CASSQAGDRRVDTQYF. The CDR3 DNA sequence: TGTGCCAGCAGCCAAGCCGGAGACAGGAGAGTAGATACGCAGTATTTT. The full variable domain, completed using reference TRBV7-3 and TRBJ2-3, is GAGVSQTPSNKVTEKGKYVELRCDPISGHTALYWYRQSLGQGPEFLIYFQGTGAADDSGLPNDRFFAVRPEGSVSTLKIQRTERGDSAVYLCASSQAGDRRVDTQYFGPGTRLTVL.

This sequence joins TRBV6-5 and TRBJ1-1; tentative D call: TRBD1 (6 bases). With 7 bases removed from V and 8 bases from J, the gap between germline ends came to 20 bases. The CDR3 spans 14 residues. The germline V gene encodes CDR1 MNHEY and CDR2 SVGAGI. CDR3 sequence (DNA): TGTGCCAGCACCCATCTTGGCAGGGGCGACGAAGCTTTCTTT. Protein: CASTHLGRGDEAFF.